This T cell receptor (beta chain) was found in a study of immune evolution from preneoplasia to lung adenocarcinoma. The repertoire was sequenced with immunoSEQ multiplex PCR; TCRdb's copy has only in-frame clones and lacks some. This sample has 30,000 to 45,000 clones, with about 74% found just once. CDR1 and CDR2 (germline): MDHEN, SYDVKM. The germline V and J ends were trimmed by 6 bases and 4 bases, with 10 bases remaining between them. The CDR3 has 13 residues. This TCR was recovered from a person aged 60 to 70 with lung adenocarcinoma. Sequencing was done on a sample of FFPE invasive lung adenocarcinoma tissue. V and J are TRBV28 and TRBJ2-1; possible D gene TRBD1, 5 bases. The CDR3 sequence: CASRQDNYNEQFF. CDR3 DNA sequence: TGTGCCAGCAGGCAGGACAATTACAATGAGCAGTTCTTC.